This T cell receptor beta chain was identified during a study of patients and donors after allogeneic stem cell transplantation. CDR1 is MNHEY, CDR2 SMNVEV, per germline (reference sequence). V dropped 1 base and J dropped 1; count of bases not matched to a gene: 3. The CDR3 extends over 16 amino acids. This clonotype appeared a few times. TCRdb re-called the RT-PCR reads with MiXCR, one entry per CDR3 protein. The table shows some 880,000 distinct CDR3 sequences, with roughly 18% occurring only once. This sequence originates from a human donor who was either an allogeneic HSCT recipient or a stem cell or donor lymphocyte infusion donor (not recorded which). It is not recorded whose cells these are; they may come from a transplant donor. The chain carries TRBV27 and TRBJ2-5, with 10 bases that match TRBD1. Input material: blood, either unsorted or a sorted T cell fraction (not recorded which). The CDR3 DNA reads as TGTGCCAGCAGTTTATTCGGGACAGGGGTCCAAGAGACCCAGTACTTC. Protein product: CASSLFGTGVQETQYF.